This T cell receptor (beta chain) is from a study of blood T cell repertoires in COVID-19 (dated by TCRdb to between 2020 and 2021). Context from the whole study: Samples covering the acute and convalescent phases of COVID-19 were provided by collaborators in the United States, Italy and Spain. The dataset comprised deeply sampled blood TCRbeta repertoires from subjects exposed to, actively infected with, or recovered from COVID-19. Where available, HLA class I and class II types were taken from metadata supplied by the sample provider and were not determined by assay-based typing. Nearly every sample came with metadata listing a de-identified subject ID, COVID-19 status, age in years and sex. The repertoires were released in a freely available public database meant as a resource for research on the immune response to SARS-CoV-2. The prospective study material was composed of cDNA or gDNA derived from T cells, B-cell-depleted T cells, or PBMCs. Samples were obtained from the ongoing ImmuneRACE study (first 160 participants) and from over 1,000 subjects provided by 6 global collaborators. On the study overall, not on this receptor specifically: Clinical and demographic metadata were provided uncurated, with the amount varying by source and participant.

Trimming costs V 1 base and J 1 base, and their ends lie 10 bases apart. CDR1 and CDR2 (SGHVS, FNYEAQ) derive from the germline V gene. The CDR3 measures 15 amino acids from cysteine to phenylalanine. Solely the CDR3 DNA is kept, with 45 bases framed from the first base. In regard to this clone: Its antigen is unknown. It has no much larger one-base neighbor in the sample; base qualities were not kept.

TCRbeta CDR3 regions were amplified from genomic DNA using the immunoSEQ Assay, a bias-controlled multiplex PCR. As for the authors' bioinformatics: The number of nucleated cells in each sample was estimated by amplification of reference gene primers within the assay. To quantify the absolute abundance of each unique TCRbeta CDR3 rearrangement, sequence reads were collapsed and filtered. For each sample, productive Simpson clonality was calculated as the square root of Simpson's diversity index across productive rearrangements. Imported from immuneACCESS, the table was reduced by TCRdb to in-frame sequences with V and J called. These copies leave out some clones; in studies compared against another copy, an unresolved V gene accounts for under half, and the cause of the remainder is not known. Clonal size and the V and J genes are those of that table, whereas D and trimming came from the DNA. Counted in this sample were some 160,000 clones; 80% to 85% of them appeared once. The leading ten clones occupy approximately 8.4% of the sample.

In the prospective study, participants were about 18 to 95 years old, resided in 24 geographic areas of the United States, and were enrolled through a virtual design. In the prospective study, cohorts were assigned on the basis of participant-reported clinical history obtained from a screening survey and a study questionnaire. ImmuneRACE Cohort 3 recovered participants were defined by two consecutive negative NP/OP PCR tests, healthcare professional clearance, or symptom resolution. Each participant in the prospective study had whole blood, serum and a nasopharyngeal or oropharyngeal swab collected by mobile phlebotomists. Additional blood draws and questionnaires over an approximately 2-month period could optionally be provided by prospective study participants. Before DNA extraction, blood samples from the prospective study were shipped at room temperature or frozen.

The sequence came from a woman aged 50 to 60 who had recovered from COVID-19. Rearrangement joined TRBV7-6 to TRBJ1-1; perhaps TRBD1 is the D gene, with 5 bases matching. Sequencing was carried out using PBMCs or T cells enriched from blood (not recorded which). The DNA sequence is given as TGTGCCAGCAGCTTAGTGAACGGACAGAACACTGAAGCTTTCTTT. It codes for CASSLVNGQNTEAFF.